Reported below is one T cell receptor (beta chain). This sample is drawn from a study of shared clonotypes between healthy human individuals. Whole-study context: There were three CD4 naive, three CD4 memory, two CD8 naive and one CD8 memory plates per donor.

The CDR3 sequence is 16 residues long. V lost 1 base, J lost 4 bases, and 16 bases lay in between. Germline values: CDR1 SEHNR, CDR2 FQNEAQ (reference sequence). TCRdb keeps only in-frame clones here, not all; method: immunoSEQ multiplex PCR. In the table there are a few million clones, approximately 95% of which are singletons. Sequencing used naive CD4+ T cells from PBMCs. The subset here: CD45RA+ positively selected. The chain joins TRBV7-9 to TRBJ1-1; maybe TRBD1 (6 bases). This sequence originates from a young man in good health. Some clones in this sample may be carry-over from other donors' samples. Here the CDR3 DNA reads TGTGCCAGCAGCTTAGGGGGGGCCATTCCCCTCACTGAAGCTTTCTTT. This sequence encodes CASSLGGAIPLTEAFF.